This T cell receptor (beta chain) was obtained from a study of control samples from healthy donors and cancer patients. V lost 5 bases, J lost 0 bases, and 7 bases lay in between. Germline-derived CDR1 and CDR2 are SEHNR and FQNEAQ (reference sequence). This CDR3 has 14 residues. Some clones are missing from TCRdb's copy, which holds only in-frame ones; the method was immunoSEQ multiplex PCR. The sample lists about 77,000 clones, around 94% occurring once. The origin of this receptor is a woman aged 55-75 years in good health. The specimen was blood. J is TRBJ1-4 and V is TRBV7-9; D gene unclear. The CDR3 loop reads CASSEFATNEKLFF. In DNA, the CDR3 is TGTGCCAGCAGCGAATTCGCAACTAATGAAAAACTGTTTTTT.